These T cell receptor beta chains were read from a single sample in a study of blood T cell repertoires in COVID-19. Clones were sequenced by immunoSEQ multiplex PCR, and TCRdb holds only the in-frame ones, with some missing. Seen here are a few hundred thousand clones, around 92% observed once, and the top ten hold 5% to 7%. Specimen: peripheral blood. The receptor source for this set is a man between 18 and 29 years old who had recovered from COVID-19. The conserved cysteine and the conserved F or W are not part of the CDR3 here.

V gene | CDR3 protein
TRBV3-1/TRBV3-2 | ASSPTSGVQPQH
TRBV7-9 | ASSLAGGELF
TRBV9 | ASSGTGEQF
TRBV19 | ASSILGVGNQPQH
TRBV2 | ASTLQGATGELF
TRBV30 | AWTPRTGWNSPLH
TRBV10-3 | AISEKEEEEAKNIQY
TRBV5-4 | ASSLSLAGSSYNEQF
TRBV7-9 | ASSLGPSSSYNEQF
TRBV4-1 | ASSQDTRPYRGQLGNTIY
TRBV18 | ASSPPGEETQY
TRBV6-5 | ASSSSGGQYEQY
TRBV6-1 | ASSVPAGGGTDTQY
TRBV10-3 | AISDVTGTDTQY
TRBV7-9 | ASSLDGGTYNEQF
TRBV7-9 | ASSLNPADYGYT
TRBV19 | ASSILGEAKNIQY
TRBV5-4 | ASSFPGLAGNNEQF
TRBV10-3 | AISEDARGYT
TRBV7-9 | ASSSSTRTSARETQY
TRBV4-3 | ASSQDRQGADGYT
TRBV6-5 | ASSYQLGGRPEAF
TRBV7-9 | ASSFPGVDYGYT
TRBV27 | ASSLGGTSYEQY
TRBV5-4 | ASSYTGTQETQY
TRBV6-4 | ASSEYAAGEKF
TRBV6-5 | ASSYLSRARGTEAF
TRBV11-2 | ASSLDPGGHTEAF
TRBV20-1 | SAGGGTGGGGNYGYT
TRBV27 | ASSPREGQGETQY
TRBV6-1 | ASSDRTGNNSPLH
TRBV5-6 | ASTLGAGVDYGYT
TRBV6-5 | ASSFGRGKNTEAF
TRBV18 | ASSPTRRSYNEQF
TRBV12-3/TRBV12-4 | ASSPRENTEAF
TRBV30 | AWSVGLTGEANTIY
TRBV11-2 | ASSLGTSAYEQY
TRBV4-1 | ASSQEEQITQPQH
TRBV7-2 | ASSPSGYQPQH
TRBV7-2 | ASSLAQRGGKTPLH
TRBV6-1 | ASSETPSNEQF
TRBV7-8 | ASSSSRLNYGYT